This T cell receptor beta chain was sequenced for a study of cytomegalovirus exposure and HLA in healthy donors. Study-wide results and limits: Three chains tied to CMV proved CMV antigen-specific in vitro.

The V gene end was trimmed by 1 base and the J gene end by 2 bases; junction bases not matched to a gene: 2. Germline loops: CDR1 SEHNR, CDR2 FQNEAQ (reference sequence). The CDR3 loop spans 15 amino acids. Generated by immunoSEQ multiplex PCR, the TCRdb table keeps only in-frame clones and is missing some. The sample holds approximately 170,000 clones, about 89% seen once. As regards this clone: Its target is not known.

The chain uses TRBV7-9 and TRBJ1-2; 9 nucleotides align to TRBD1. The TCR was taken from a woman aged 18-29 years in good health and CMV-seropositive. Sequenced material: PBMCs. The DNA for the CDR3 is TGTGCCAGCAGCTTAGTCGGGACAGGGAACTATGGCTACACCTTC. Its translation is CASSLVGTGNYGYTF.